These T cell receptor beta chains were read from a single sample in a study of blood T cell repertoires in COVID-19. This table comes from immunoSEQ multiplex PCR, and its TCRdb copy is limited to in-frame clones, with some not included. Of 200,000 to 300,000 clones listed, about 81% are singletons. Sequencing used peripheral blood. These receptors all stem from a woman aged 60-75 years with active or convalescent COVID-19. Both conserved end residues are part of each CDR3. D genes are given only for firm matches. Some rows mark clone size as missing; the rest say once, few, many or name a class of expanded clone.

cdr3_nt cdr3_aa j_call d_call v_call clone_size
TGCGCCAGCAGACAGGGGGCTAATGAAAAACTGTTTTTT CASRQGANEKLFF TRBJ1-4 TRBD1 TRBV5-1 -
TGTGCCAGCAGCCTGGGGCTAGCGGGGGGAGCTCTGAACACCGGGGAGCTGTTTTTT CASSLGLAGGALNTGELFF TRBJ2-2 TRBD2 TRBV11-2 -
TGTGCCAGCAGTCCCAGGGGGCTGAACACCGGGGAGCTGTTTTTT CASSPRGLNTGELFF TRBJ2-2 TRBD1 TRBV27 -
TGTGCTAGTGGTTTGAAGGGGCAGGGGAACACTGAAGCTTTCTTT CASGLKGQGNTEAFF TRBJ1-1 - TRBV12-5 -
TGTGCCAGTAGTAACTCCCACAGATTAGACAATGAGCAGTTCTTC CASSNSHRLDNEQFF TRBJ2-1 - TRBV19 -
TGTGCCAGCCGGGCCAGGGCCGGGGAGCTGTTTTTT CASRARAGELFF TRBJ2-2 - TRBV11-2 -
TGTGCCAGCAGCCAAGGACAGCGAGCTTTCTTT CASSQGQRAFF TRBJ1-1 - TRBV3-1/TRBV3-2 -
TGTGCCAGCAGCCAACAGGGGCGAGGGGAAAAACTGTTTTTT CASSQQGRGEKLFF TRBJ1-4 TRBD1 TRBV7-9 -
TGTGCCACCACACCAGGACAGGGGGCTAACTATGGCTACACCTTC CATTPGQGANYGYTF TRBJ1-2 TRBD1 TRBV6-6 -
TGTGCCAGCAGCTTTGGCGAAAAACTGTTTTTT CASSFGEKLFF TRBJ1-4 - TRBV5-5 once
TGCGCCAGCAGCCGTCCGGACAGGGAGGTCTACGAGCAGTACTTC CASSRPDREVYEQYF TRBJ2-7 TRBD1 TRBV4-1 -
TGTGCCAGCAGCGCCCATACCTCGACTAGTGAGCAGTTCTTC CASSAHTSTSEQFF TRBJ2-1 - TRBV9 -
TGTGCCTGGAGGGGACTAGCGGGCACAGATACGCAGTATTTT CAWRGLAGTDTQYF TRBJ2-3 TRBD2 TRBV30 -
TGCGCCAGCAGCCAAGAGGGGGCCCTAAGACGTGGGACCGGGGAGCTGTTTTTT CASSQEGALRRGTGELFF TRBJ2-2 - TRBV4-1 -
TGCGCCAGCAGCTTGGGGACGGACAGGGTCTGGAGGAGGGCTGAAGCTTTCTTT CASSLGTDRVWRRAEAFF TRBJ1-1 TRBD1 TRBV5-1 -
TGTGCCAGCAGTGTCCCAAATTCACCCCTCCACTTT CASSVPNSPLHF TRBJ1-6 - TRBV2 -
TGTGCCAGCAGGACACAGGGGTACACTGAAGCTTTCTTT CASRTQGYTEAFF TRBJ1-1 TRBD1 TRBV2 -
TGCGCCAGCAGCTTTGACCAGGGGGCAGGTGGCTACACCTTC CASSFDQGAGGYTF TRBJ1-2 TRBD1 TRBV5-1 -
TGTGCCAGCAGCCTGGGACAGTTGAACACTGAAGCTTTCTTT CASSLGQLNTEAFF TRBJ1-1 TRBD1 TRBV3-1/TRBV3-2 -
TGTGCCATCAGTGAGTCGGGCAGCTCCTACGAGCAGTACTTC CAISESGSSYEQYF TRBJ2-7 - TRBV10-3 -
TGTGCCAGCAGTTTCGGAGGACAGGCCCTCCACTTT CASSFGGQALHF TRBJ1-6 TRBD1 TRBV28 few
TGCGCCAGCAGCTTAGGGGACTATGGCTACACCTTC CASSLGDYGYTF TRBJ1-2 - TRBV5-1 few
TGTGCCAGCAGTTTCGGCAGGGCTAGCAATCAGCCCCAGCATTTT CASSFGRASNQPQHF TRBJ1-5 - TRBV27 -
TGTGCCAGCAGCCCCCTCAATTCACCCCTCCACTTT CASSPLNSPLHF TRBJ1-6 - TRBV6-5 -
TGCGCCAGCACCACGTATCTCTCCCACAGGGACACTGAAGCTTTCTTT CASTTYLSHRDTEAFF TRBJ1-1 - TRBV4-1 -
TGTGCCAGCAGCCAACAGGGGATCCAAGAGACCCAGTACTTC CASSQQGIQETQYF TRBJ2-5 TRBD1 TRBV11-2 -
TGTGCCAGCAGCCGGGACAGGGTCCGGACCCAGTACTTC CASSRDRVRTQYF TRBJ2-5 TRBD1 TRBV3-1/TRBV3-2 -
TGTGCCAGCAGCCAAGGCCGACCCCGGGAGGGATATGGCTACACCTTC CASSQGRPREGYGYTF TRBJ1-2 - TRBV4-2 -
TGTGCCAGCTCACCGGGGGTAGCGGAAATGAACACTGAAGCTTTCTTT CASSPGVAEMNTEAFF TRBJ1-1 - TRBV18 -
TGCGCCAGCAGCCCCCCTTTAAGGGGGCCAAACTATGGCTACACCTTC CASSPPLRGPNYGYTF TRBJ1-2 TRBD1 TRBV4-1 -
TGCGCCACCGCCCTCGGTCCTAACGACAGGGCTGGCTATGGCTACACCTTC CATALGPNDRAGYGYTF TRBJ1-2 TRBD1 TRBV5-1 -
TGTGCCAGCAGCTGGAGACTAGCGGGACGCACAGATACGCAGTATTTT CASSWRLAGRTDTQYF TRBJ2-3 TRBD2 TRBV5-6 -
TGTGCCAGCACCGAAATAGCCCAATTTTCACCCCTCCACTTT CASTEIAQFSPLHF TRBJ1-6 - TRBV6-6 -
TGTGCCAGCAGTGAAAGGCCGGCGGCCGGGGAGCTGTTTTTT CASSERPAAGELFF TRBJ2-2 - TRBV6-1 -
TGTGCCAGCAGCTTAGCGCGAGGTATCTCCACAACTAATGAAAAACTGTTTTTT CASSLARGISTTNEKLFF TRBJ1-4 - TRBV7-8 -
TGTGCCAGCAGCCGCCGACAGGGAGCTGAAGCTTTCTTT CASSRRQGAEAFF TRBJ1-1 TRBD1 TRBV7-3 once
TGTGCTAGTGGTTTGTCAGGGGCAGCCTACGAGCAGTACTTC CASGLSGAAYEQYF TRBJ2-7 - TRBV12-5 -
TGTGCCAGCAGCGCTCGGGGGGGCCTGGGGACCCAGTACTTC CASSARGGLGTQYF TRBJ2-5 TRBD2 TRBV2 -
TGTGCCACCAGCAGACGTAGGGCCCGGGAGGGTTCACCCCTCCACTTT CATSRRRAREGSPLHF TRBJ1-6 - TRBV15 -
TGTGCCAGCAGCCCCCTCTTAAGGGGGGGAGCCTACGAGCAGTACTTC CASSPLLRGGAYEQYF TRBJ2-7 - TRBV11-2 -
TGTGCCAGCAGTGACTCTGGAGGGGTCACTGAAGCTTTCTTT CASSDSGGVTEAFF TRBJ1-1 - TRBV6-4 -
TGTGCCAGCAGTACTCATAGAGGTCAGCCCCAGCATTTT CASSTHRGQPQHF TRBJ1-5 - TRBV6-5 -
TGTGCCTGGAACAGCGGGGGGGCCGAGACCCAGTACTTC CAWNSGGAETQYF TRBJ2-5 TRBD2 TRBV30 -
TGTGCCAGCAGCCAGTCAAGGGACAGGGCAAATAGCAATCAGCCCCAGCATTTT CASSQSRDRANSNQPQHF TRBJ1-5 TRBD1 TRBV16 -
TGTGCCACCGGGACTAGCGCCTACGAGCAGTACTTC CATGTSAYEQYF TRBJ2-7 TRBD2 TRBV10-3 -
TGTGCCAGCAGTTACTCGGGGACAGGGCTAGTTACCGAAGCTTTCTTT CASSYSGTGLVTEAFF TRBJ1-1 TRBD1 TRBV6-5 -
TGTGCCAGCAGTGGTCGGACAGGAGGGAATGAAAAACTGTTTTTT CASSGRTGGNEKLFF TRBJ1-4 TRBD1 TRBV27 -
TGCAGCGTTGAAGATCCAGGGGCCGCCCTTTATGGCTACACCTTC CSVEDPGAALYGYTF TRBJ1-2 - TRBV29-1 -
TGTGCCAGCAGCTTGCGGGGGTATGGAACTGAAGCTTTCTTT CASSLRGYGTEAFF TRBJ1-1 - TRBV5-4 few
TGCGCCAGCAGCTTGGCGGCAGGTCAAGAGACCCAGTACTTC CASSLAAGQETQYF TRBJ2-5 - TRBV5-1 -
TGTGCCTGGAGACCGACAGGGGGGACCCAGTACTTC CAWRPTGGTQYF TRBJ2-5 TRBD1 TRBV30 -
TGTGCCAGCAGCCAACCTAACGACTATAGCGGGGGGGCCTGTGAGACCCAGTACTTC CASSQPNDYSGGACETQYF TRBJ2-5 TRBD2 TRBV3-1/TRBV3-2 -
TGCAGTGCTAGCGGTAGATATGGCTACACCTTC CSASGRYGYTF TRBJ1-2 - TRBV20-1 -
TGTGCCAGCAGTTACTCACCCAGCGGCAATTACGAGCAGTACTTC CASSYSPSGNYEQYF TRBJ2-7 - TRBV6-5 -
TGTGCCAGCAGTTACTCGAGGGGACTCCAGGGAGGTGAAGCTTTCTTT CASSYSRGLQGGEAFF TRBJ1-1 - TRBV6-5 -
TGTGCCAGCAGCTTAGTGTCGGGGTTAGGGGAGACCCAGTACTTC CASSLVSGLGETQYF TRBJ2-5 - TRBV7-2 -
TGTGCCAGCAGCTTAGCTTTCGGGGGGGGGCTGCATGAGCAGTTCTTC CASSLAFGGGLHEQFF TRBJ2-1 TRBD2 TRBV7-2 -
TGTGCCAGCAGTTACTCGTCGACTAGAGTATTGCAGTTCTTC CASSYSSTRVLQFF TRBJ2-1 - TRBV6-2/TRBV6-3 -
TGTGCCAGCAGCTTTCAGGGGTTAAGCTCTGGGGCCAACGTCCTGACTTTC CASSFQGLSSGANVLTF TRBJ2-6 - TRBV7-2 -